Below are 2 T cell receptor beta chains sequenced from a single sample in a study of T cells in Graves' hyperthyroidism and ophthalmopathy. From RNA transcripts, TCR beta CDR3 regions were amplified. With the HTBI primer set, the TCR CDR3 went through a first round of RT-PCR. Each CDR3 protein is one row after TCRdb ran MiXCR on the multiplex PCR reads. The repertoire consists of 34,000 or so distinct CDR3 sequences, with around 53% occurring once and the leading ten covering roughly 25%. The sample comprised blood. All receptors come from a woman in her forties with Graves' ophthalmopathy.

The chain links TRBV2 to TRBJ2-6, with TRBD1 matching over 10 bases. The germline V gene encodes CDR1 SNHLY and CDR2 FYNNEI. Unmatched junction bases numbered 5, after V lost 0 bases and J lost 0 bases. This CDR3 region has 19 residues. The chain's CDR3 is CASSEAVWTGGSGANVLTF. CDR3 DNA: TGTGCCAGCAGTGAAGCGGTTTGGACAGGGGGCTCTGGGGCCAACGTCCTGACTTTC.

The chain recombines TRBV29-1 with TRBJ1-2, with 8 bases identical to TRBD1. The germline CDR1 and CDR2 sequences are SQVTM and ANQGSEA. The junction had 3 bases not matched to a gene; V was cut back by 6 bases and J by 0 bases. CDR3 length: 13 amino acids. The CDR3 DNA reads TGCAGCGTGCAGACAGGGGCTAACTATGGCTACACCTTC. This codes for CSVQTGANYGYTF.